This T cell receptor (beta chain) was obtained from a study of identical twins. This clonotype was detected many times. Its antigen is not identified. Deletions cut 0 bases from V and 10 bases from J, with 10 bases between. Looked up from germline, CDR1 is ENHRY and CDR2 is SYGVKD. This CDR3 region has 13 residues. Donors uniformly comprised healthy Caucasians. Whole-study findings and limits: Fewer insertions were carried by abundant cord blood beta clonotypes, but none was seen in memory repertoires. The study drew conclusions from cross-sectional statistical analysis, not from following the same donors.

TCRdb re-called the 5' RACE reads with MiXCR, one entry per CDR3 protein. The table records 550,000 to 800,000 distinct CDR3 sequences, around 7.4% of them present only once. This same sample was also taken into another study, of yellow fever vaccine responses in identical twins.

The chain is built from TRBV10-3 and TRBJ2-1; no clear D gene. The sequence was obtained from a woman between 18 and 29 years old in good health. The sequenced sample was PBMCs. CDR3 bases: TGTGCCATCAGTGAGTCTAGCTTTTCCGAGCAGTTCTTC. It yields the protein CAISESSFSEQFF.